A selection of T cell receptor beta chains follows, all from one sample in a study of T cell responses to AZD1222 COVID-19 vaccine. Assay used: immunoSEQ multiplex PCR; TCRdb lists only in-frame clones, some missing. The sample yields some 150,000 clones, over 90% seen once. Sample: peripheral blood, taken on day 0 of MenACWY control vaccination. Every receptor here comes from an adult in good health. Both conserved end residues are part of each CDR3. The D gene is left open where the match is weak. Only part of the rows carry a size: once, few, many, or a class if the clone is expanded.

>-|TRBV7-9|TRBJ1-1|-
CASSLAAGGGTEAFF
TGTGCCAGCAGCTTAGCGGCCGGCGGGGGTACTGAAGCTTTCTTT
>TRBD2|TRBV7-2|TRBJ2-2|-
CASSLDIGTSVGELFF
TGTGCCAGCAGCCTCGACATAGGGACTAGTGTTGGGGAGCTGTTTTTT
>-|TRBV4-3|TRBJ2-7|-
CASSQRPGAIPYEQYF
TGCGCCAGCAGCCAAAGACCGGGGGCCATCCCCTACGAGCAGTACTTC
>TRBD1|TRBV5-4|TRBJ1-4|-
CASSPGTANEKLFF
TGTGCCAGCAGCCCCGGGACAGCTAATGAAAAACTGTTTTTT
>TRBD2|TRBV7-9|TRBJ2-1|-
CASSLEGSGSENEQFF
TGTGCCAGCAGCTTAGAGGGTAGCGGGAGCGAAAATGAGCAGTTCTTC
>TRBD1|TRBV5-3|TRBJ2-7|few
CARSLDRGSSYEQYF
TGTGCCAGAAGCTTGGACAGGGGGAGCTCCTACGAGCAGTACTTC
>-|TRBV6-7|TRBJ2-7|-
CASSYFLVPYEQYF
TGTGCCAGCAGTTACTTCCTAGTCCCCTACGAGCAGTACTTC
>TRBD1|TRBV7-2|TRBJ1-2|-
CASSLSPGQGAFYGYTF
TGTGCCAGCAGCTTATCCCCCGGACAGGGAGCATTCTATGGCTACACCTTC
>-|TRBV5-1|TRBJ1-2|-
CASRLDRNYGYTF
TGCGCCAGCCGTCTTGACAGAAACTATGGCTACACCTTC
>-|TRBV23-1|TRBJ2-7|-
CASSAPGRGYEQYF
TGCGCCAGCAGCGCCCCGGGGCGAGGATACGAGCAGTACTTC
>TRBD2|TRBV5-1|TRBJ2-3|-
CASSRGAGGADTQYF
TGCGCCAGCAGTCGCGGAGCGGGAGGGGCAGATACGCAGTATTTT
>-|TRBV27|TRBJ2-7|-
CASSLDRPRSYEQYF
TGTGCCAGCAGCCTCGACAGACCCCGCTCCTACGAGCAGTACTTC
>TRBD1|TRBV5-1|TRBJ1-2|-
CASSRTGDDGYTF
TGCGCCAGCAGCCGGACAGGGGATGATGGCTACACCTTC
>TRBD1|TRBV28|TRBJ1-2|-
CASSPSPGTGGTSYGYTF
TGTGCCAGCAGTCCATCTCCAGGGACAGGGGGCACGAGCTATGGCTACACCTTC
>-|TRBV11-2|TRBJ2-5|-
CASSLARETQYF
TGTGCCAGCAGCTTAGCGCGTGAGACCCAGTACTTC
>-|TRBV27|TRBJ2-7|few
CASSTLGGEQYF
TGTGCCAGCAGCACCCTGGGGGGTGAGCAGTACTTC
>TRBD1|TRBV4-2|TRBJ1-1|-
CASSLGGDRGPATEAFF
TGTGCCAGCAGCCTCGGGGGGGACAGGGGTCCGGCCACTGAAGCTTTCTTT
>TRBD1|TRBV3-1/TRBV3-2|TRBJ2-4|-
CASSQAQTGKNIQYF
TGTGCCAGCAGCCAAGCCCAGACAGGGAAAAACATTCAGTACTTC
>-|TRBV28|TRBJ2-2|few
CASEGPNTGELFF
TGTGCCAGCGAGGGGCCGAACACCGGGGAGCTGTTTTTT
>-|TRBV18|TRBJ2-2|-
CASSPRVDTGELFF
TGTGCCAGCTCACCGAGGGTGGATACCGGGGAGCTGTTTTTT
>-|TRBV5-4|TRBJ2-5|-
CASSLDDGPETQYF
TGTGCCAGCAGCTTGGATGACGGGCCCGAGACCCAGTACTTC
>-|TRBV5-1|TRBJ2-1|-
CASSPPSADEQFF
TGCGCCAGCAGCCCCCCTTCAGCGGATGAGCAGTTCTTC
>TRBD1|TRBV7-2|TRBJ2-3|once
CASSLAPTGGTDTQYF
TGTGCCAGCAGCTTAGCGCCGACAGGGGGCACAGATACGCAGTATTTT
>-|TRBV7-9|TRBJ2-6|-
CASSLAGANVLTF
TGTGCCAGCAGCTTAGCTGGGGCCAACGTCCTGACTTTC
>-|TRBV3-1/TRBV3-2|TRBJ2-7|-
CASSPRYGNSYEQYF
TGTGCCAGCAGCCCTCGCTACGGAAACTCCTACGAGCAGTACTTC
>TRBD2|TRBV7-9|TRBJ2-7|-
CASSSGLAEVYEQYF
TGTGCCAGCAGCTCGGGACTAGCGGAGGTCTACGAGCAGTACTTC
>-|TRBV10-3|TRBJ1-1|-
CAISESTENTEAFF
TGTGCCATCAGTGAGTCCACAGAGAACACTGAAGCTTTCTTT
>TRBD1|TRBV3-1/TRBV3-2|TRBJ1-1|-
CASSQHGTANTEAFF
TGTGCCAGCAGCCAACATGGGACAGCGAACACTGAAGCTTTCTTT
>TRBD2|TRBV7-2|TRBJ2-3|-
CASSSFSGVGDTQYF
TGTGCCAGCAGCTCGTTTAGCGGGGTGGGAGATACGCAGTATTTT
>TRBD1|TRBV19|TRBJ1-5|-
CAILQAGGDQPQHF
TGTGCCATTCTGCAGGCAGGGGGGGATCAGCCCCAGCATTTT
>-|TRBV15|TRBJ2-2|-
CATSRGYQGNTGELFF
TGTGCCACCAGCAGAGGTTATCAGGGAAACACCGGGGAGCTGTTTTTT
>-|TRBV5-1|TRBJ1-1|-
CASSLNPNTEAFF
TGCGCCAGCAGCTTGAACCCGAACACTGAAGCTTTCTTT
>TRBD1|TRBV6-5|TRBJ1-2|-
CASNPGQGAYGYTF
TGTGCCAGCAATCCCGGGCAGGGGGCGTACGGCTACACCTTC
>TRBD1|TRBV6-1|TRBJ1-3|-
CASSGGGVHSGNTIYF
TGTGCCAGCAGTGGAGGGGGCGTTCATTCTGGAAACACCATATATTTT
>-|TRBV28|TRBJ1-1|-
CASVKGWVPEAFF
TGTGCCAGCGTCAAGGGTTGGGTCCCTGAAGCTTTCTTT
>TRBD1|TRBV4-2|TRBJ2-7|-
CASSPTGREQYF
TGTGCCAGCAGCCCGACAGGGCGCGAGCAGTACTTC
>-|TRBV5-1|TRBJ2-7|-
CASRGNSENEQYF
TGCGCCAGCAGAGGCAACAGCGAGAACGAGCAGTACTTC
>TRBD1|TRBV15|TRBJ1-1|-
CATSRDPTGAALAFF
TGTGCCACCAGCAGAGATCCGACAGGGGCTGCTCTAGCTTTCTTT
>-|TRBV2|TRBJ1-6|-
CASRGAGYNSPLHF
TGTGCCAGCAGGGGCGCGGGCTATAATTCACCCCTCCACTTT
>-|TRBV4-2|TRBJ1-1|-
CASSQDSFPNTEAFF
TGTGCCAGCAGCCAGGACAGTTTCCCAAACACTGAAGCTTTCTTT
>TRBD2|TRBV2|TRBJ2-1|-
CASIERLAGASFFSYNEQFF
TGTGCCAGCATTGAACGACTAGCGGGAGCGTCTTTCTTCTCCTACAATGAGCAGTTCTTC
>-|TRBV7-9|TRBJ1-6|-
CASSLSETTYSPLHF
TGTGCCAGCAGCTTATCCGAGACCACTTATTCACCCCTCCACTTT
>TRBD2|TRBV6-6|TRBJ2-7|-
CASSYVASGRDEQYF
TGTGCCAGCAGTTACGTGGCTAGCGGGAGGGACGAGCAGTACTTC
>-|TRBV6-6|TRBJ1-1|-
CASSYSAGGRGTEAFF
TGTGCCAGCAGTTACTCGGCCGGGGGCCGGGGCACTGAAGCTTTCTTT
>TRBD2|TRBV6-5|TRBJ2-1|once
CASGRAGDTNEQFF
TGTGCCAGCGGGAGGGCGGGAGATACCAATGAGCAGTTCTTC
>-|TRBV11-2|TRBJ2-7|-
CASSLESVNYEQYF
TGTGCCAGCAGCTTAGAGTCGGTTAACTACGAGCAGTACTTC
>-|TRBV28|TRBJ1-1|-
CASSLQGLLRNTEAFF
TGTGCCAGCAGTTTACAGGGGCTACTTAGGAACACTGAAGCTTTCTTT
>-|TRBV7-8|TRBJ2-1|-
CASSLAIAHEFF
TGTGCCAGCAGCTTAGCGATAGCGCATGAGTTCTTC
>-|TRBV27|TRBJ1-1|-
CASSLYVPGDTEAFF
TGTGCCAGCAGTTTATACGTGCCCGGGGACACTGAAGCTTTCTTT
>TRBD1|TRBV5-5|TRBJ1-2|-
CASSPRTGGFYGYTF
TGTGCCAGCAGCCCACGGACAGGGGGCTTCTATGGCTACACCTTC
>-|TRBV28|TRBJ1-1|-
CASSLTVGTEAFF
TGTGCCAGCAGTTTAACAGTGGGCACTGAAGCTTTCTTT
>-|TRBV7-2|TRBJ1-1|-
CASSLAVRQPNTEAFF
TGTGCCAGCAGCCTTGCGGTTCGACAGCCGAACACTGAAGCTTTCTTT
>-|TRBV5-1|TRBJ2-1|-
CASSPQSQFF
TGCGCCAGCAGCCCGCAATCACAGTTCTTC
>-|TRBV28|TRBJ1-1|-
CASSFDRLGAMNTEAFF
TGTGCCAGCAGTTTCGACAGACTAGGGGCTATGAACACTGAAGCTTTCTTT